The sequence of this T cell receptor beta chain was determined in a study of radiotherapy plus CTLA-4 blockade in lung cancer. At the level of the study: Objective responses arose in roughly 17% of patients, and 31% experienced disease control.

In germline, CDR1 is SGHRS, CDR2 YFSETQ. This CDR3 is 13 amino acids long. Trimming cost V 3 bases and J 3 bases, with 7 bases left between them. The assay was immunoSEQ multiplex PCR, and TCRdb's table has in-frame clones only and misses some. The sample lists 30,000 to 45,000 clones; around three quarters were seen once. This TCR was sampled from a human donor with non-small cell lung cancer who had stable disease on radiotherapy plus ipilimumab. V usage is TRBV5-1 and J usage is TRBJ1-3; D gene unclear. The sequences come from peripheral blood, collected from a patient treated with radiotherapy plus ipilimumab. The CDR3 sequence: CASSSTVGNTIYF. CDR3 coding DNA: TGCGCCAGCAGCTCGACGGTTGGAAACACCATATATTTT.